These 11 T cell receptor beta chains originate from one sample sequenced in a study of T cells after posttransplantation cyclophosphamide. Cells defined as naive were viable CD3+CD4+ or CD3+CD8+ and CCR7+CD45RA+CD45RO-CD95-CD27+CD28+. The assay was immunoSEQ multiplex PCR, and TCRdb's table has in-frame clones only and misses some. The table shows 31,000 or so clones, with 91% occurring only once. The specimen sequenced was naive CD4+ T cells sorted from blood. The source of these receptors is a man aged 25-45 years in good health and a related stem cell transplant donor.

V gene TRBV19 combines with J gene TRBJ1-5; 9 nucleotides line up with TRBD1. Germline V gene data show CDR1 as LNHDA and CDR2 as SQIVND (reference sequence). This CDR3 comprises 15 residues. V gave up 2 bases and J gave up 7 bases; unmatched junction bases: 6. CDR3 bases: TGTGCCAGTAGTATAACCGGGACAGGGAAGCAGCCCCAGCATTTT. Translation: CASSITGTGKQPQHF.

The chain links TRBV7-9 to TRBJ2-7, with D unresolved. The CDR3 runs to 14 residues. CDR1 is SEHNR and CDR2 is FQNEAQ in the germline V gene (reference sequence). Trimming stripped 3 bases from V and 3 bases from J, with 12 bases between. CDR3 nucleotides: TGTGCCAGCAGCTTGGATGCGGCCAACTACGAGCAGTACTTC. Translation gives CASSLDAANYEQYF.

V is TRBV7-2 and J is TRBJ2-2; 8 bases are a match to TRBD2. Trimming cost V 5 bases and J 4 bases; bases outside gene matches: 3. Germline V lookup: CDR1 SGHTA, CDR2 FQGNSA. The CDR3 loop spans 14 amino acids. The CDR3 here is CASSRGGLTGELFF. Here the CDR3 DNA reads TGTGCCAGCAGCCGCGGGGGGCTCACCGGGGAGCTGTTTTTT.

For the CDR3, the DNA is TGTGCCAGCAGCTTAGCGGGGGGCAATATGATCACTGAAGCTTTCTTT. This codes for CASSLAGGNMITEAFF. The chain joins TRBV7-3 to TRBJ1-1; D is possibly TRBD1 (6 bases). The CDR3 spans 16 residues. V was trimmed by 2 bases and J by 4 bases, leaving 17 bases between them. In germline, CDR1 is SGHTA, CDR2 FQGTGA. The whole variable domain, remainder taken from reference TRBV7-3 and TRBJ1-1, is GAGVSQTPSNKVTEKGKYVELRCDPISGHTALYWYRQSLGQGPEFLIYFQGTGAADDSGLPNDRFFAVRPEGSVSTLKIQRTERGDSAVYLCASSLAGGNMITEAFFGQGTRLTVV.

The chain carries TRBV19 and TRBJ2-2, with a tentative D call TRBD1 (6 bases). The CDR3 is 14 amino acids. Germline V gives CDR1 LNHDA, CDR2 SQIVND (reference sequence). The germline V and J ends were trimmed by 6 bases and 3 bases, with 11 bases remaining between them. The CDR3 here is CASRDSLYTGELFF. The CDR3 nucleotides read TGTGCCAGTAGGGACAGCTTATACACCGGGGAGCTGTTTTTT. Full variable domain (rest looked up from reference TRBV19 and TRBJ2-2): DGGITQSPKYLFRKEGQNVTLSCEQNLNHDAMYWYRQDPGQGLRLIYYSQIVNDFQKGDIAEGYSVSREKKESFPLTVTSAQKNPTAFYLCASRDSLYTGELFFGEGSRLTVL.

The gene calls are TRBV10-3 and TRBJ1-3; TRBD1 matches at 7 bases. The germline V gene encodes CDR1 ENHRY and CDR2 SYGVKD. CDR3 length equals 14 residues. The V gene end was trimmed by 6 bases and the J gene end by 8 bases; junction bases not matched to a gene: 10. CDR3 DNA: TGTGCCATCAGGGGCCTGACAGGGATTCACACCATATATTTT. It translates to CAIRGLTGIHTIYF.

This clone was seen a single time. Because the CDR3 is missing its conserved closing phenylalanine or tryptophan, this is likely a read error. This chain links TRBV9 with TRBJ1-2; 10 nucleotides align to TRBD1. V shed 0 bases, J shed 8 bases, and the junction held 7 bases outside the gene matches. The CDR3 covers 15 residues. The V gene's germline CDR1 is SGDLS and CDR2 YYNGEE. The CDR3: CASSVAGTGVIGYTL. In DNA, the CDR3 is TGTGCCAGCAGCGTAGCCGGGACAGGGGTTATAGGCTACACCCTC.

J is TRBJ1-1 and V is TRBV5-6, with 7 bases that match TRBD1. After removal of 0 bases from V and 4 bases from J, the junction contained 6 bases not matched to a gene. This CDR3 has 15 amino acids. CDR1 is SGHDT and CDR2 is YYEEEE in the germline V gene. CDR3 protein: CASSLGPHRGTEAFF. As DNA, the CDR3 is TGTGCCAGCAGCTTGGGGCCACACAGGGGCACTGAAGCTTTCTTT.

The genes are TRBV5-1 and TRBJ2-5; no clear D gene. V lost 2 bases and J lost 5, with 4 bases in between. CDR1 and CDR2 (germline): SGHRS, YFSETQ. This CDR3 has 11 amino acids. The CDR3 protein is CASSFLETQYF. Here the CDR3 DNA reads TGCGCCAGCAGCTTTCTTGAGACCCAGTACTTC.

This clone was found once. The chain joins TRBV28 to TRBJ1-5, with D tentatively TRBD1 (5 bases). From germline, CDR1 is MDHEN and CDR2 SYDVKM. V gave up 3 bases and J gave up 7 bases, with 16 bases separating them. The CDR3 extends over 15 amino acids. CDR3 coding DNA: TGTGCCAGCAGTTTTTCCCCGTGGGGGGAGCAGCCCCAGCATTTT. Residues: CASSFSPWGEQPQHF.

J is TRBJ2-2 and V is TRBV28; 9 bases map to TRBD1. The ends lost 4 bases at V and 2 bases at J; junction bases unmatched: 5. Germline assignment: CDR1 MDHEN and CDR2 SYDVKM. This CDR3 contains 16 residues. The CDR3 spells CASSYGGQGNTGELFF. The CDR3 DNA reads TGTGCCAGCAGTTATGGGGGACAGGGCAACACCGGGGAGCTGTTTTTT.